The 32 T cell receptor beta chains below all came from one sample that was sequenced in a study of pediatric ulcerative colitis. Sequenced by immunoSEQ multiplex PCR; TCRdb stores in-frame clones only, minus some. The sample contains around 34,000 clones, approximately 78% of which appear only once. During colonoscopy, one to two rectal pinch biopsies were collected. Sequenced sample: gut tissue. These receptors were collected from a boy aged 10-17 years with mild ulcerative colitis.

V is TRBV4-1 and J is TRBJ2-2; no reliable D call. V was shortened by 4 bases and J by 7 bases, with 10 bases between the two germline ends. This CDR3 comprises 13 residues. The germline V gene encodes CDR1 MGHRA and CDR2 YSYEKL. CDR3 residues: CASSPLRSGELFF. The CDR3 coding sequence is TGCGCCAGCAGCCCGCTGCGGAGCGGGGAGCTGTTTTTT.

J is TRBJ2-4 and V is TRBV7-9; the D is unclear. CDR1 SEHNR and CDR2 FQNEAQ come from the germline V gene (reference sequence). Deletions cut 1 base from V and 9 bases from J, with 4 bases between. The CDR3 length is 11 residues. The CDR3 region is CASSLGGIQYF. The CDR3 coding sequence is TGTGCCAGCAGCTTAGGGGGCATTCAGTACTTC.

V usage is TRBV19 and J usage is TRBJ1-2, with 8 bases aligning to TRBD1. Looked up from germline, CDR1 is LNHDA and CDR2 is SQIVND (reference sequence). The CDR3 totals 15 residues. With V trimmed by 7 bases and J by 6 bases, 13 bases remained unmatched. The DNA of the CDR3 is TGTGCCAGTATTAGAGTCTCCGGGACAGGTCATGGCTACACCTTC. This sequence encodes CASIRVSGTGHGYTF.

The V call is TRBV6-1, the J call TRBJ1-2; D is possibly TRBD1 (5 bases). This CDR3 has 17 residues. V lost 1 base and J 6 bases, leaving 21 bases between the germline ends. The germline V gene has CDR1 MNHNS and CDR2 SASEGT. DNA for the CDR3: TGTGCCAGCAGTGAAGGGAGACCCTATAGGGGAGTAGATGGCTACACCTTC. Translated, it gives CASSEGRPYRGVDGYTF.

There are a few counts of this clone. This chain uses TRBV4-1 with TRBJ1-5, with 7 bases lining up with TRBD1. Germline V gene data show CDR1 as MGHRA and CDR2 as YSYEKL. With 1 base clipped from V and 11 bases from J, the junction kept 5 bases outside the gene matches. There are 13 residues in the CDR3. The CDR3 loop is CASSQVGGETQHF. CDR3 coding DNA: TGCGCCAGCAGCCAAGTAGGGGGCGAGACCCAGCATTTT.

The V call is TRBV4-2, the J call TRBJ2-7; D possibly uses TRBD1 or TRBD2 (5 bases each). Germline values: CDR1 LGHNA, CDR2 YNFKEQ. V was clipped by 4 bases and J by 2 bases, with 9 bases between them. This CDR3 has 13 residues. DNA for the CDR3: TGTGCCAGCAGCCGCGAGGGGACCTACGAGCAGTACTTC. This codes for CASSREGTYEQYF.

The chain couples TRBV27 to TRBJ1-5; no reliable D call. The CDR3 is made up of 14 amino acids. The germline V gene has CDR1 MNHEY and CDR2 SMNVEV (reference sequence). V lost 2 bases and J 1 base, leaving 6 bases between the germline ends. In DNA form, the CDR3 reads TGTGCCAGCAGTTTAACTCTCAGCAATCAGCCCCAGCATTTT. Protein: CASSLTLSNQPQHF.

The chain has TRBV11-2 and TRBJ1-1; TRBD1 matches at 9 bases. J gave up 1 base and V 3 bases, and 9 bases lay outside the gene matches. CDR1 is SGHAT and CDR2 is FQNNGV in the germline V gene. This CDR3 is 17 amino acids long. Here the CDR3 DNA reads TGTGCCAGCAGCTTTAGACCCTGGACAGGGGAGAACACTGAAGCTTTCTTT. Encoded protein: CASSFRPWTGENTEAFF.

The chain employs TRBV6-5 and TRBJ1-2; possibly TRBD1 for D (5 bases). The CDR3 extends over 14 amino acids. CDR1 is MNHEY and CDR2 is SVGAGI in the germline V gene. V lost 6 bases, J lost 4 bases, and 15 bases lay in between. The CDR3: CASSRGGGTYGYTF. CDR3 DNA sequence: TGTGCCAGCAGCCGTGGGGGAGGGACCTATGGCTACACCTTC.

The V call is TRBV2, the J call TRBJ2-7; 8 bases align to TRBD1. Germline values: CDR1 SNHLY, CDR2 FYNNEI. J gave up 4 bases and V 7 bases, and 9 bases lay outside the gene matches. The CDR3 sequence is 14 residues long. The CDR3 nucleotides are TGTGCCAGCAAAACGACAGGGGTATTTTACGAGCAGTACTTC. It translates to CASKTTGVFYEQYF.

This chain connects TRBV19 to TRBJ2-7; 10 nucleotides match TRBD1. This CDR3 is built from 14 residues. V lost 6 bases, J lost 7 bases, and 9 bases stayed unmatched. Germline V gene data show CDR1 as LNHDA and CDR2 as SQIVND (reference sequence). CDR3 residues: CASRPGQGLGEQYF. CDR3 coding DNA: TGTGCCAGTAGACCGGGACAGGGGCTGGGGGAGCAGTACTTC.

This chain connects TRBV11-3 to TRBJ2-2, with TRBD1 matching 11 bases. Germline CDR1 and CDR2: SGHNT and YENEEA. The CDR3 loop spans 16 amino acids. J gave up 6 bases and V 5 bases, and 8 bases lay outside the gene matches. CDR3 DNA: TGTGCCAGCAGCCCTACGGGGACAGGGGGTTCCGGGGAGCTGTTTTTT. This codes for CASSPTGTGGSGELFF.

The CDR3 DNA reads as TGCAGCGTTAGGACGACAGGGAACACTGAAGCTTTCTTT. Translating gives CSVRTTGNTEAFF. The V call is TRBV29-1, the J call TRBJ1-1, with D possibly TRBD1 on 6 matching bases. From germline, CDR1 is SQVTM and CDR2 ANQGSEA. Trimming took off 5 bases at V and 1 base at J, with 11 bases between the two ends. CDR3 length: 13 residues.

This clone occurred a few times. The chain couples TRBV14 to TRBJ2-7; the D is unclear. The V end lost 5 bases, the J end lost 4 bases, and 6 bases lay between the germline ends. Germline V gives CDR1 SGHDN, CDR2 FVKESK. CDR3 size: 11 residues. The CDR3 DNA reads TGTGCCAGCAGCTCAAGATACGAGCAGTACTTC. This codes for CASSSRYEQYF.

This clone was counted only a few times. J is TRBJ2-2 and V is TRBV6-1; 8 nucleotides agree with TRBD2. CDR3 length: 15 residues. The V segment lost 6 bases and the J segment 5 bases; nucleotides outside the gene matches: 8. Germline assignment: CDR1 MNHNS and CDR2 SASEGT. The CDR3 sequence: CASSRGTSFTGELFF. CDR3 coding DNA: TGTGCCAGCAGCCGAGGGACTAGTTTTACCGGGGAGCTGTTTTTT.

This clone is a singleton in its sample. J is TRBJ2-7 and V is TRBV6-5; 7 bases map to TRBD2. The J segment lost 3 bases and the V segment lost 6 bases, leaving 8 bases of the junction unmatched. Looked up from germline, CDR1 is MNHEY and CDR2 is SVGAGI. The CDR3 is 14 amino acids. This chain's CDR3 is CASRRGGNVYEQYF. CDR3 nucleotide sequence: TGTGCCAGCAGGCGCGGGGGTAACGTCTACGAGCAGTACTTC.

J is TRBJ1-1 and V is TRBV19; the D is unclear. V was trimmed by 4 bases and J by 2 bases, leaving 8 bases between them. CDR1 LNHDA and CDR2 SQIVND come from the germline V gene (reference sequence). The CDR3 is 13 amino acids. The CDR3 spells CASSTQTNTEAFF. CDR3 nucleotide sequence: TGTGCCAGTAGTACTCAGACCAACACTGAAGCTTTCTTT. Variable domain in full (rest from reference TRBV19 and TRBJ1-1): DGGITQSPKYLFRKEGQNVTLSCEQNLNHDAMYWYRQDPGQGLRLIYYSQIVNDFQKGDIAEGYSVSREKKESFPLTVTSAQKNPTAFYLCASSTQTNTEAFFGQGTRLTVV.

The genes are TRBV30 and TRBJ2-1; D uncertain. The CDR3 is 13 amino acids. The V end was cut by 0 bases, the J end by 7 bases, with 10 bases between. Germline CDR1 reads GTSNPN; CDR2 reads SVGIG (reference sequence). In DNA, the CDR3 is TGTGCCTGGAGTGTACTTAGCACGAATGAGCAGTTCTTC. It yields the protein CAWSVLSTNEQFF.

The chain recombines TRBV30 with TRBJ1-2, with D possibly matching TRBD1 (6 bases). Trimming pared 3 bases from V and 5 bases from J, leaving 16 bases between. Germline CDR1 GTSNPN, CDR2 SVGIG (reference sequence). The CDR3 extends over 14 amino acids. Here the CDR3 reads CAWRRGRQAYGYTF. As DNA, the CDR3 is TGTGCCTGGAGAAGGGGAAGACAGGCTTATGGCTACACCTTC.

The chain has TRBV4-1 and TRBJ1-2, with D possibly TRBD1 on 5 matching bases. V lost 1 base to trimming and J lost 2 bases, with 14 bases between them. The germline gives CDR1 MGHRA, CDR2 YSYEKL. The CDR3 totals 16 residues. CDR3 sequence: CASSQVARGSNYGYTF. Written as DNA, the CDR3 is TGCGCCAGCAGCCAAGTGGCCCGGGGGAGCAACTATGGCTACACCTTC.

The J gene is TRBJ1-4, the V gene TRBV4-1; D ambiguous. The V end was cut by 0 bases, the J end by 6 bases, with 11 bases between. This CDR3 contains 15 residues. CDR1 MGHRA and CDR2 YSYEKL come from the germline V gene. The CDR3 reads CASSQDFRRDEKLFF. For the CDR3, the DNA is TGCGCCAGCAGCCAAGACTTCAGGAGGGATGAAAAACTGTTTTTT.

The CDR3: CSARGDHGYTF. The CDR3 DNA sequence: TGCAGTGCTAGAGGGGACCATGGCTACACCTTC. This rearrangement joins TRBV20-1 to TRBJ1-2, with D possibly being TRBD1 (5 bases). Germline V gene sequence: CDR1 DFQATT, CDR2 SNEGSKA (reference sequence). V lost 1 base and J lost 6, with 6 bases in between. The CDR3 has 11 amino acids.

The rearrangement joins TRBV29-1 to TRBJ1-2; D might be TRBD1 (6 bases). Germline-derived CDR1 and CDR2 are SQVTM and ANQGSEA. CDR3 size: 11 residues. The CDR3 loop is CNVGQNYGYTF. The DNA of the CDR3 is TGCAACGTCGGACAGAACTATGGCTACACCTTC. Supplemented by reference TRBV29-1 and TRBJ1-2, the full variable domain reads SAVISQKPSRDICQRGTSLTIQCQVDSQVTMMFWYRQQPGQSLTLIATANQGSEATYESGFVIDKFPISRPNLTFSTLTVSNMSPEDSSIYLCNVGQNYGYTFGSGTRLTVV.

This clone came up a few times. This rearrangement joins TRBV4-1 to TRBJ2-7; tentatively, D is TRBD2 (5 bases). CDR3 length: 17 residues. Trimming pared 2 bases from V and 0 bases from J, leaving 17 bases between. The germline CDR1 and CDR2 sequences are MGHRA and YSYEKL. The CDR3 region has the DNA TGCGCCAGCAGCCAAAAGAGTTGGGAGTTTTACTCCTACGAGCAGTACTTC. Amino acid sequence: CASSQKSWEFYSYEQYF.

This sequence joins TRBV9 and TRBJ2-7; D tentatively fits TRBD1 or TRBD2 (6 bases each). CDR1 is SGDLS, CDR2 YYNGEE, per germline. This CDR3 has 15 residues. Between the trimmed V and J ends, which lost 5 bases and 0 bases, there was a span of 15 bases. This CDR3 reads CASSAGWGASYEQYF. CDR3 nucleotides: TGTGCCAGCAGTGCTGGGTGGGGGGCCTCCTACGAGCAGTACTTC.

The V and J genes are TRBV9 and TRBJ1-5; D possibly corresponds to TRBD1 (5 bases). The germline V and J ends were trimmed by 0 bases and 8 bases, with 15 bases remaining between them. Germline-derived CDR1 and CDR2 are SGDLS and YYNGEE. The CDR3 contains 15 residues. The CDR3 is CASSVAPTEGKPQHF. The CDR3, as DNA: TGTGCCAGCAGCGTAGCTCCGACAGAGGGGAAGCCCCAGCATTTT.

The chain is built from TRBV2 and TRBJ1-6, with 7 bases fitting TRBD1. Unmatched junction bases numbered 5, after V lost 6 bases and J lost 6 bases. Germline CDR1 SNHLY, CDR2 FYNNEI. The CDR3 is 14 amino acids. CDR3 in DNA: TGTGCCAGCAGCCTACAGGGGAGTAATTCACCCCTCCACTTT. It is translated as CASSLQGSNSPLHF.

The chain recombines TRBV18 with TRBJ1-2; D is undetermined. Germline V gene lookup returns CDR1 KGHSH and CDR2 LQKENI. Trimming shortened V by 3 bases and J by 7 bases, and 15 bases separated the two germline ends. The CDR3 length is 14 residues. The CDR3 reads CASSPDSRTLGYTF. The CDR3 DNA reads as TGTGCCAGCTCACCGGATAGTAGGACCCTTGGCTACACCTTC.

The chain recombines TRBV7-2 with TRBJ2-7; 12 bases align to TRBD2. The CDR3 sequence is 16 residues long. Germline values: CDR1 SGHTA, CDR2 FQGNSA. V shed 5 bases, J shed 2 bases, and the junction held 7 bases outside the gene matches. This CDR3 reads CASSPGTSGFTYEQYF. The CDR3 DNA is TGTGCCAGCAGCCCGGGGACTAGCGGGTTCACCTACGAGCAGTACTTC.

The V gene is TRBV7-9, the J gene TRBJ1-3; perhaps TRBD1 as D (5 bases). The CDR3 length is 15 residues. V lost 1 base and J lost 8, with 15 bases in between. Germline lookup yields CDR1 SEHNR and CDR2 FQNEAQ (reference sequence). The CDR3 DNA reads TGTGCCAGCAGCTTAGACACAGGCTCTACGTACACCATATATTTT. This codes for CASSLDTGSTYTIYF.

The rearrangement uses TRBV5-8 and TRBJ1-5; D possibly corresponds to TRBD1 (5 bases). Germline CDR1 and CDR2: SGHTS and YDEGEE. The CDR3 extends over 16 amino acids. Trimming took 2 bases from V and 4 from J, leaving 16 bases between them. The CDR3 DNA follows: TGTGCCAGCAGCTTTCGCCTCCGGGACGTGAATCAGCCCCAGCATTTT. The encoded protein is CASSFRLRDVNQPQHF.

This clone was seen only a few times. The rearrangement links TRBV7-9 to TRBJ2-4, with D tentatively TRBD1 or TRBD2 (5 bases each). Trimming left V 4 bases short and J 7 bases short, with 17 bases between. The CDR3 is made up of 15 amino acids. Germline assignment: CDR1 SEHNR and CDR2 FQNEAQ (reference sequence). The CDR3 DNA sequence: TGTGCCAGCAGCTCCGGGACGGCGGTCCCCAACATTCAGTACTTC. It codes for CASSSGTAVPNIQYF.